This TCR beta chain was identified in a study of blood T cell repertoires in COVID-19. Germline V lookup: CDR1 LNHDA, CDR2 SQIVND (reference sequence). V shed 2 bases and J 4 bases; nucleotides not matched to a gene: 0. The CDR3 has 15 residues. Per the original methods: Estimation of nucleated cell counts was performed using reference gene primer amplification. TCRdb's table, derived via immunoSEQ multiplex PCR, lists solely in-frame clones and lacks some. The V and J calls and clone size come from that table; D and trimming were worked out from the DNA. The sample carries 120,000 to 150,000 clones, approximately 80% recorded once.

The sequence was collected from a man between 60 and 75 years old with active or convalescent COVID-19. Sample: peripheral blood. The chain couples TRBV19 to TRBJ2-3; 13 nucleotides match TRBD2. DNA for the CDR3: TGTGCCAGTAGTATAACTAGCGGGAGGGCAGATACGCAGTATTTT. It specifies CASSITSGRADTQYF. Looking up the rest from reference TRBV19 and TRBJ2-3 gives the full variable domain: DGGITQSPKYLFRKEGQNVTLSCEQNLNHDAMYWYRQDPGQGLRLIYYSQIVNDFQKGDIAEGYSVSREKKESFPLTVTSAQKNPTAFYLCASSITSGRADTQYFGPGTRLTVL.